The 4 T cell receptor beta chains reported below all come from one sample, sequenced in a study of control samples from healthy donors and cancer patients. This table comes from immunoSEQ multiplex PCR, and its TCRdb copy is limited to in-frame clones, with some not included. The repertoire holds over 110,000 clones, around nine tenths seen once, with around 10% in the top ten. The sample taken for sequencing was blood. These receptors were taken from a man younger than 45 in good health.

The chain carries TRBV10-3 and TRBJ2-7, with 11 bases aligning to TRBD1. The V gene's germline CDR1 is ENHRY and CDR2 SYGVKD. The ends lost 3 bases at V and 6 bases at J; junction bases unmatched: 7. The length of the CDR3 is 15 residues. CDR3 sequence (DNA): TGTGCCATCAGTGAAGCGAGGACAGGGGGCTCCGAGCAGTACTTC. Amino acids: CAISEARTGGSEQYF.

This clone was found once. The V call is TRBV5-1, the J call TRBJ2-2; a weak D match, TRBD2 (6 bases). CDR1 is SGHRS and CDR2 is YFSETQ in the germline V gene. Between the trimmed V and J ends, which lost 2 bases and 7 bases, there was a span of 15 bases. The CDR3 spans 15 residues. The CDR3 spells CASSLTGGLNGELFF. The CDR3 coding sequence is TGCGCCAGCAGCTTAACTGGAGGGTTGAACGGGGAGCTGTTTTTT.

The rearrangement joins TRBV28 to TRBJ1-1; 10 bases line up with TRBD1. After removal of 5 bases from V and 2 bases from J, the junction contained 14 bases not matched to a gene. This CDR3 has 18 residues. Germline V gene sequence: CDR1 MDHEN, CDR2 SYDVKM. CDR3 protein: CASSKTTARQGANTEAFF. CDR3 bases: TGTGCCAGCAGTAAAACCACGGCACGACAGGGGGCAAACACTGAAGCTTTCTTT. Complete variable domain (other parts from reference TRBV28 and TRBJ1-1): DVKVTQSSRYLVKRTGEKVFLECVQDMDHENMFWYRQDPGLGLRLIYFSYDVKMKEKGDIPEGYSVSREKKERFSLILESASTNQTSMYLCASSKTTARQGANTEAFFGQGTRLTVV.

The J gene is TRBJ2-1, the V gene TRBV28, with D uncertain. CDR3 length equals 13 residues. Germline assignment: CDR1 MDHEN and CDR2 SYDVKM. Between the trimmed V and J ends, which lost 3 bases and 9 bases, there was a span of 12 bases. The CDR3 here is CASSFAHSGEQFF. The DNA of the CDR3 is TGTGCCAGCAGTTTCGCGCACTCCGGTGAGCAGTTCTTC. The variable domain in full, with the rest retrieved from reference TRBV28 and TRBJ2-1, is DVKVTQSSRYLVKRTGEKVFLECVQDMDHENMFWYRQDPGLGLRLIYFSYDVKMKEKGDIPEGYSVSREKKERFSLILESASTNQTSMYLCASSFAHSGEQFFGPGTRLTVL.